Listed below are T cell receptor beta chains from one sample, sequenced in a study of CD8 T cells in ankylosing spondylitis. TCRdb used MiXCR to reprocess the 5' RACE reads, holding one entry per CDR3 protein. The sample shows 85,000 to 100,000 distinct CDR3 sequences, around 9.4% of them seen only once. Sequenced input: blood, either unsorted or a sorted T cell fraction (not recorded which). These receptor sequences come from a male donor with ankylosing spondylitis or in good health (not recorded which). The CDR3 runs from the conserved cysteine through the conserved F or W. The D gene is left open where the match is weak. A row's size may be missing; if present it is once, few, many or a size class.

v_call	clone_size	d_call	cdr3_length	j_call	cdr3_aa	cdr3_nt
TRBV5-1	many	TRBD1	17	TRBJ2-3	CASSRRPGQRATDTQYF	TGCGCCAGCAGCAGAAGGCCGGGACAGCGAGCAACAGATACGCAGTATTTT
TRBV6-1	many	TRBD1	13	TRBJ1-2	CASSTDRGNGYTF	TGTGCCAGCAGCACGGACAGGGGGAATGGCTACACCTTC
TRBV12-3/TRBV12-4	NA	NA	15	TRBJ2-3	CASSFAGGATDTQYF	TGTGCCAGCAGTTTTGCAGGGGGGGCCACAGATACGCAGTATTTT
TRBV19	NA	TRBD1	15	TRBJ1-2	CASSDDRETNSGYTF	TGTGCCAGTAGTGACGACAGGGAGACTAACTCTGGCTACACCTTC
TRBV7-2	once	NA	14	TRBJ1-2	CASSLRDGGYGYTF	TGTGCCAGCAGCTTAAGGGATGGCGGGTATGGCTACACCTTC
TRBV29-1	NA	NA	15	TRBJ2-1	CSAGPEGGPRNEQFF	TGCAGCGCGGGTCCAGAGGGGGGGCCTCGGAATGAGCAGTTCTTC
TRBV20-1	many	TRBD2	15	TRBJ2-3	CSASVGGAITDTQYF	TGCAGTGCTAGCGTCGGGGGGGCCATCACAGATACGCAGTATTTT
TRBV7-9	NA	TRBD1	17	TRBJ2-3	CASRPKPGTGGEDTQYF	TGTGCCAGCAGACCCAAACCCGGGACAGGGGGCGAGGATACGCAGTATTTT
TRBV20-1	NA	NA	10	TRBJ2-5	CSAGWGTQYF	TGCAGTGCTGGGTGGGGGACCCAGTACTTC
TRBV9	many	TRBD1	14	TRBJ2-7	CASSAGTGNYEQYF	TGTGCCAGCAGCGCCGGGACAGGGAACTACGAGCAGTACTTC
TRBV7-2	NA	NA	14	TRBJ2-5	CASSHDSYQETQYF	TGTGCCAGCAGCCATGACAGCTACCAAGAGACCCAGTACTTC
TRBV6-6	few	TRBD1	13	TRBJ1-1	CASSHTGVAQAFF	TGTGCCAGCAGTCATACAGGGGTCGCGCAAGCTTTCTTT
TRBV12-3/TRBV12-4	few	NA	13	TRBJ2-5	CASSLGKPETQYF	TGTGCCAGCAGTTTAGGGAAGCCGGAGACCCAGTACTTC
TRBV11-3	NA	NA	14	TRBJ2-1	CASSPGAASNEQFF	TGTGCCAGCAGCCCGGGCGCCGCGAGCAATGAGCAGTTCTTC
TRBV28	many	TRBD1	17	TRBJ1-5	CASSSRQGAYSNQPQHF	TGTGCCAGCAGTTCGAGACAGGGGGCTTATAGCAATCAGCCCCAGCATTTT
TRBV11-1	NA	NA	17	TRBJ2-6	CASSRQLSSSGANVLTF	TGTGCCAGCAGTCGACAGCTCTCTAGCTCTGGGGCCAACGTCCTGACTTTC
TRBV11-2	NA	TRBD2	16	TRBJ2-3	CASSPRLAGGSDTQYF	TGTGCCAGCAGCCCCCGACTAGCGGGGGGTTCAGATACGCAGTATTTT
TRBV28	many	NA	13	TRBJ1-5	CASGPQPNQPQHF	TGTGCCAGCGGCCCGCAGCCCAATCAGCCCCAGCATTTT
TRBV20-1	many	TRBD2	14	TRBJ2-1	CSARGGTTYNEQFF	TGCAGTGCTAGGGGCGGGACTACCTACAATGAGCAGTTCTTC
TRBV28	many	TRBD1	16	TRBJ1-6	CASSPRQGGNNSPLHF	TGTGCCAGCAGTCCCCGACAGGGGGGGAATAATTCACCCCTCCACTTT
TRBV30	many	TRBD2	14	TRBJ2-2	CAWRTSGEAGELFF	TGTGCCTGGCGGACTAGCGGGGAAGCCGGGGAGCTGTTTTTT
TRBV29-1	many	TRBD2	15	TRBJ2-3	CSVVGGVGSTDTQYF	TGCAGCGTTGTGGGGGGGGTTGGGAGCACAGATACGCAGTATTTT
TRBV6-1	many	NA	15	TRBJ2-5	CASSPTTGLQETQYF	TGTGCCAGCAGCCCTACGACAGGATTACAAGAGACCCAGTACTTC
TRBV20-1	many	NA	8	TRBJ1-1	CSAGRAFF	TGCAGTGCTGGCCGAGCTTTCTTT
TRBV5-1	NA	NA	17	TRBJ1-1	CASSLGLGDGVDTEAFF	TGCGCCAGCAGCTTGGGATTAGGGGACGGGGTGGACACTGAAGCTTTCTTT
TRBV28	few	TRBD1	16	TRBJ2-7	CASNPQGTGVIREQYF	TGTGCCAGCAACCCACAAGGGACAGGGGTAATTAGGGAGCAGTACTTC
TRBV3-1	NA	TRBD1	15	TRBJ1-2	CASSPGTGFNYGYTF	TGTGCCAGCAGCCCCGGGACAGGATTTAACTATGGCTACACCTTC
TRBV12-3/TRBV12-4	many	NA	13	TRBJ1-4	CASSPIAREKLFF	TGTGCCAGCAGCCCCATTGCTAGGGAAAAACTGTTTTTT
TRBV19	many	NA	17	TRBJ1-5	CASSLSRTSLGNQPQHF	TGTGCCAGTAGTTTGAGTCGGACATCCCTCGGCAATCAGCCCCAGCATTTT
TRBV5-1	many	TRBD1	12	TRBJ1-1	CATRGELTEAFF	TGCGCCACCAGGGGGGAACTCACTGAAGCTTTCTTT
TRBV7-9	NA	NA	14	TRBJ2-5	CASSLAAEWETRYF	TGTGCCAGCAGCTTAGCGGCAGAATGGGAGACCCGGTACTTC
TRBV20-1	NA	TRBD2	16	TRBJ2-3	CSARDLQRGGTDTQYF	TGCAGTGCTAGAGATCTCCAGCGGGGGGGCACAGATACGCAGTATTTT
TRBV7-3	many	NA	16	TRBJ2-1	CASSLRGSVSYNEQFF	TGTGCCAGCAGCTTAAGGGGGTCAGTGTCCTACAATGAGCAGTTCTTC
TRBV6-2/TRBV6-3	many	NA	14	TRBJ2-2	CASSSGQNTGELFF	TGTGCCAGCAGCTCGGGACAAAACACCGGGGAGCTGTTTTTT
TRBV11-2	many	NA	11	TRBJ2-5	CASKVGGTQYF	TGTGCCAGCAAAGTCGGTGGGACCCAGTACTTC
TRBV5-1	many	TRBD1	15	TRBJ2-3	CASSLRGQGTDTQYF	TGCGCCAGCAGCCTACGAGGACAGGGCACAGATACGCAGTATTTT
TRBV9	many	NA	15	TRBJ2-7	CASSPNPRQTYEQYF	TGTGCCAGCAGCCCGAACCCTCGACAAACCTACGAGCAGTACTTC
TRBV12-3/TRBV12-4	many	NA	16	TRBJ1-5	CASSFQGGGSNQPQHF	TGTGCCAGCAGTTTTCAGGGAGGTGGGAGCAATCAGCCCCAGCATTTT
TRBV29-1	many	NA	15	TRBJ2-1	CSVEDPPHEDNEQFF	TGCAGCGTTGAAGACCCTCCCCACGAAGACAATGAGCAGTTCTTC
TRBV20-1	many	TRBD1	15	TRBJ1-4	CSVTAMGQGYEKLFF	TGCAGTGTCACCGCGATGGGACAGGGGTATGAAAAACTGTTTTTT
TRBV20-1	many	NA	12	TRBJ2-3	CSARDQGTTQYF	TGCAGTGCTAGAGATCAGGGTACAACGCAGTATTTT
TRBV28	many	NA	12	TRBJ2-5	CASSAPMETQYF	TGTGCCAGCAGTGCCCCTATGGAGACCCAGTACTTC
TRBV20-1	many	NA	12	TRBJ1-1	CSAWGWNTEAFF	TGCAGTGCTTGGGGGTGGAACACTGAAGCTTTCTTT
TRBV7-6	many	NA	14	TRBJ2-3	CASSSIRRANTQYF	TGTGCCAGCAGCTCCATAAGACGGGCAAATACGCAGTATTTT
TRBV5-5	few	TRBD2	13	TRBJ2-1	CASSLGTTNEQFF	TGTGCCAGCAGCCTAGGGACTACCAATGAGCAGTTCTTC
TRBV20-1	many	NA	17	TRBJ1-3	CSARDPLSRTSGNTIYF	TGCAGTGCTAGAGATCCTCTTTCAAGAACCTCTGGAAACACCATATATTTT